These 12 T cell receptor beta chains were sequenced from one sample in a study of T cell responses to AZD1222 COVID-19 vaccine. Assay used: immunoSEQ multiplex PCR; TCRdb lists only in-frame clones, some missing. This sample has 90,000 to 110,000 clones; approximately 90% occur once, and the top ten carry approximately 5%. The input for sequencing was peripheral blood, taken on day 0 of AZD1222 vaccination. Every receptor here comes from an adult in good health.

J is TRBJ1-5 and V is TRBV5-1; 9 nucleotides agree with TRBD1. The CDR3 has 15 residues. Unmatched junction bases numbered 5, after V lost 6 bases and J lost 1 base. Germline V gene sequence: CDR1 SGHRS, CDR2 YFSETQ. The CDR3: CASTPTGGSNQPQHF. CDR3 nucleotide sequence: TGCGCCAGCACCCCGACAGGGGGAAGCAATCAGCCCCAGCATTTT.

The chain combines TRBV25-1 with TRBJ2-7; 7 bases map to TRBD2. V was clipped by 8 bases and J by 0 bases; unmatched bases: 7. The CDR3 spans 14 residues. Germline CDR1 and CDR2: MGHDK and SYGVNS. CDR3 sequence (DNA): TGTGCCAGCTCCGGGACTACTGGCTCCTACGAGCAGTACTTC. Translating it yields CASSGTTGSYEQYF.

The chain recombines TRBV7-2 with TRBJ2-4; D call uncertain. The CDR3 contains 17 residues. The V and J ends lost 5 bases and 2 bases respectively, with 19 bases between them. Per the germline V gene, CDR1 is SGHTA and CDR2 is FQGNSA. The CDR3 region has the DNA TGTGCCAGCAGCGCGAAACATCCAACCTCCACCAAAAACATTCAGTACTTC. It encodes CASSAKHPTSTKNIQYF.

The gene calls are TRBV3-1 (or the pseudogene TRBV3-2) and TRBJ2-3; no firm D call. V lost 4 bases and J lost 0, with 8 bases in between. CDR1 is LGHDT and CDR2 is YNNKEL in the germline V gene (reference sequence). The CDR3 covers 14 residues. The CDR3 is CASSPSTSTDTQYF. In DNA, the CDR3 is TGTGCCAGCAGCCCATCTACTAGCACAGATACGCAGTATTTT.

This clone was found once. DNA of the CDR3: TGTGCCAGCAGCTACGTGCCGGCAGAGACCCAGTACTTC. This codes for CASSYVPAETQYF. The V and J genes are TRBV5-4 and TRBJ2-5; D is ambiguous. Trimming left V 3 bases short and J 4 bases short, with 10 bases between. This CDR3 has 13 residues. Germline values: CDR1 SGHNT, CDR2 YYREEE (reference sequence). The complete variable domain, with remaining parts taken from reference TRBV5-4 and TRBJ2-5, reads ETGVTQSPTHLIKTRGQQVTLRCSSQSGHNTVSWYQQALGQGPQFIFQYYREEENGRGNFPPRFSGLQFPNYSSELNVNALELDDSALYLCASSYVPAETQYFGPGTRLLVL.

The chain uses TRBV4-1 and TRBJ1-5; 7 bases map to TRBD1. The CDR3 has 15 residues. Per the germline V gene, CDR1 is MGHRA and CDR2 is YSYEKL. V was pared by 5 bases and J by 4 bases, with 8 bases of the junction left unmatched. CDR3 DNA sequence: TGCGCCAGCAGCATCGGGACAGCTAAAAATCAGCCCCAGCATTTT. This codes for CASSIGTAKNQPQHF.

The chain is built from TRBV19 and TRBJ2-2; 12 nucleotides match TRBD2. CDR1 and CDR2 from the germline V gene are LNHDA and SQIVND (reference sequence). The CDR3 extends over 18 amino acids. V was clipped by 6 bases and J by 1 base; unmatched bases: 9. The DNA of the CDR3 is TGTGCCAGTAGGCCCCCGGGACTAGCGGGTATGAACACCGGGGAGCTGTTTTTT. Encoded protein: CASRPPGLAGMNTGELFF.

The chain couples TRBV7-8 to TRBJ2-5; D is undetermined. Germline CDR1 and CDR2: SGHVS and FQNEAQ. V lost 1 base to trimming and J lost 5 bases, with 14 bases between them. CDR3 size: 15 residues. This chain's CDR3 is CASSLEVGFFETQYF. The CDR3 DNA follows: TGTGCCAGCAGCTTAGAGGTCGGGTTTTTCGAGACCCAGTACTTC.

The chain couples TRBV6-5 to TRBJ1-1, with a possible D match to TRBD1 (5 bases). This CDR3 has 15 amino acids. Germline V gives CDR1 MNHEY, CDR2 SVGAGI. Deletions cut 2 bases from V and 4 bases from J, with 14 bases between. CDR3 coding DNA: TGTGCCAGCAGTTACGGTAGGCTTAGGGGCACTGAAGCTTTCTTT. Its translation: CASSYGRLRGTEAFF.

The table lists this clone with a few counts. This chain uses TRBV5-3 with TRBJ1-4, with TRBD1 as a possible D gene (5 bases). TRBV5-3 is marked as an open reading frame, function uncertain. The CDR3 totals 12 residues. Trimming pared 8 bases from V and 14 bases from J, leaving 19 bases between. CDR3 protein: CASPGTDSLLFF. The CDR3 nucleotides read TGTGCCAGCCCAGGGACCGACTCTTTGCTGTTTTTT.

The chain uses TRBV21-1 and TRBJ2-7; the DNA was not used to check the table's D call, TRBD2. TRBV21-1 is marked as a pseudogene. This CDR3 is built from 14 residues. CDR3 loop: CASTSPGSSYEQYF. The CDR3 DNA sequence: TGTGCCAGCACTAGCCCCGGGAGCTCCTACGAGCAGTACTTC.

The rearrangement links TRBV18 to TRBJ2-3; the D gene could be TRBD1 or TRBD2 (5 bases each). The V end lost 4 bases, the J end lost 4 bases, and 21 bases lay between the germline ends. The CDR3 runs 17 residues. Germline lookup yields CDR1 KGHSH and CDR2 LQKENI. For the CDR3, the DNA is TGTGCCAGCTCACTATACTCCGGGACCCCCGGGGCAGATACGCAGTATTTT. Translating it yields CASSLYSGTPGADTQYF.